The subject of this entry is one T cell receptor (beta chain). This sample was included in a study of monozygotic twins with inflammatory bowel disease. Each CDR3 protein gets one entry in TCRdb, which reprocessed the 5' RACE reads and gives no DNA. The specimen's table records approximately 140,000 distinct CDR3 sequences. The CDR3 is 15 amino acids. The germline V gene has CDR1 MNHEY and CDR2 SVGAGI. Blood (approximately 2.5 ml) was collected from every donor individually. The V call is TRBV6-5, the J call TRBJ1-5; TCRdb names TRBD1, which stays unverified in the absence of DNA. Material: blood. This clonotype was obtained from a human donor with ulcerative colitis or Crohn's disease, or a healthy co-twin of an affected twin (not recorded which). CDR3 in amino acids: CASSNPGQGFEPQHF.